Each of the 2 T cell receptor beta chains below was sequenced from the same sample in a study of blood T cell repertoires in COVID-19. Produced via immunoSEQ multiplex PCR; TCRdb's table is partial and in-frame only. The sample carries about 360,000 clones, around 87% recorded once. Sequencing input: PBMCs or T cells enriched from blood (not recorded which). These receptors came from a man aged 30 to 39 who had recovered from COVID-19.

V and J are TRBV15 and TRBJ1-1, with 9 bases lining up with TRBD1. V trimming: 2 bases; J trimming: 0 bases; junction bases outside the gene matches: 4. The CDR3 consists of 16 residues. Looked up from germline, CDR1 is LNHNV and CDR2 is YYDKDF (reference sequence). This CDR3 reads CATSRSGTGLNTEAFF. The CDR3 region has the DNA TGTGCCACCAGCAGAAGCGGGACAGGGCTGAACACTGAAGCTTTCTTT. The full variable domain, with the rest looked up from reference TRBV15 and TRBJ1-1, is DAMVIQNPRYQVTQFGKPVTLSCSQTLNHNVMYWYQQKSSQAPKLLFHYYDKDFNNEADTPDNFQSRRPNTSFCFLDIRSPGLGDTAMYLCATSRSGTGLNTEAFFGQGTRLTVV.

The CDR3, as DNA: TGCGCCAGCAGCCAAGTACACGGGGAAAACCGGGTAACCGGGGAGCTGTTTTTT. Protein product: CASSQVHGENRVTGELFF. The V and J genes are TRBV4-1 and TRBJ2-2; TRBD2 might be the D (5 bases). V was clipped by 1 base and J by 5 bases, with 20 bases between them. CDR1 is MGHRA and CDR2 is YSYEKL in the germline V gene. This CDR3 is built from 18 residues.